These 29 T cell receptor beta chains were all obtained from the same sample, sequenced in a study of T-cell reconstitution after alpha-beta-depleted transplantation in children. Unique molecular identifiers were incorporated into the prepared TCRbeta library. TCRdb reprocessed the PCR reads with MiXCR, giving one entry per CDR3 protein. The repertoire holds some 400,000 distinct CDR3 sequences, with approximately 20% as singletons. Sequencing used PBMCs from the stem cell graft donor, obtained from the stem cell graft. All receptors come from a human donor who donated a stem cell graft to a child with acute myeloid leukemia.

This clonotype occurred a few times. This sequence joins TRBV29-1 and TRBJ2-1; tentatively, D is TRBD1 (6 bases). Germline lookup yields CDR1 SQVTM and CDR2 ANQGSEA. V lost 4 bases and J 2 bases, leaving 18 bases between the germline ends. This CDR3 is built from 16 residues. The CDR3 here is CSVVWWTVRTYNEQFF. The CDR3 bases are TGCAGCGTTGTATGGTGGACAGTACGAACCTACAATGAGCAGTTCTTC.

This clonotype was detected many times. This chain uses TRBV5-1 with TRBJ2-1; D is ambiguous. The CDR3 loop spans 15 amino acids. The germline V and J ends were trimmed by 2 bases and 4 bases, with 13 bases remaining between them. Germline CDR1 is SGHRS and CDR2 is YFSETQ. The CDR3 sequence is CASSLRTGSYNEQFF. CDR3 bases: TGCGCCAGCAGCTTACGGACCGGGTCATACAATGAGCAGTTCTTC.

At least ten counts were recorded for this clonotype. This rearrangement joins TRBV29-1 to TRBJ2-2, with D possibly matching TRBD1 (5 bases). Trimming pared 3 bases from V and 7 bases from J, leaving 9 bases between. This CDR3 has 12 residues. From germline, CDR1 is SQVTM and CDR2 ANQGSEA. As DNA, the CDR3 is TGCAGCGTTGAGCAGGGCGGCGGGGAGCTGTTTTTT. It translates to CSVEQGGGELFF.

This clonotype showed up many times. V and J are TRBV20-1 and TRBJ2-1; a weak D match, TRBD1 (5 bases). The V end was cut by 3 bases, the J end by 4 bases, with 10 bases between. The CDR3 extends over 13 amino acids. Per germline, CDR1 DFQATT and CDR2 SNEGSKA (reference sequence). The CDR3, as DNA: TGCAGTGCTAGCCTACAGGTTTACAATGAGCAGTTCTTC. This translates into CSASLQVYNEQFF.

V usage is TRBV20-1 and J usage is TRBJ2-5; TRBD1 matches 9 bases. With V trimmed by 7 bases and J by 5 bases, 20 bases remained unmatched. Germline assignment: CDR1 DFQATT and CDR2 SNEGSKA (reference sequence). CDR3 length: 17 residues. In DNA form, the CDR3 reads TGCAGTGTGGCGATTTGGACAGGGGATATACTGAGGGAGACCCAGTACTTC. The encoded protein is CSVAIWTGDILRETQYF.

This clonotype occurred a few times. This chain's CDR3 is CASTERAEAFF. DNA of the CDR3: TGTGCCAGTACGGAGAGGGCTGAAGCTTTCTTT. The V and J genes are TRBV12-3 or TRBV12-4 and TRBJ1-1; D uncertain. V lost 9 bases, J lost 6 bases, and 11 bases lay in between. This CDR3 comprises 11 residues.

The count of this clonotype is one. The chain employs TRBV20-1 and TRBJ2-7; either TRBD1 or TRBD2 may fit D (5 bases each). CDR1 is DFQATT and CDR2 is SNEGSKA in the germline V gene (reference sequence). V was cut by 2 bases and J by 1 base, with 15 bases left in between. The CDR3 length is 15 residues. CDR3 DNA sequence: TGCAGTGCTAGATCATTTGGGGGAGAGTCCTACGAGCAGTACTTC. It translates to CSARSFGGESYEQYF.

This clonotype was seen at least ten times. The gene calls are TRBV30 and TRBJ2-7, with D possibly called TRBD1 or TRBD2 (7 bases each). The CDR3 extends over 15 amino acids. Germline V lookup: CDR1 GTSNPN, CDR2 SVGIG (reference sequence). Trimming removed 2 bases from V and 2 bases from J, with 16 bases in between. DNA of the CDR3: TGTGCCTGGAGTAACGACAGGGAGGGGACCTACGAGCAGTACTTC. It translates to CAWSNDREGTYEQYF.

The chain joins TRBV7-7 to TRBJ1-1; unclear D gene. V lost 2 bases to trimming and J lost 4 bases, with 8 bases between them. CDR3 length: 13 amino acids. CDR1 and CDR2 from the germline V gene are SSHAT and FNYEAQ (reference sequence). Here the CDR3 reads CASSLTVVTEAFF. The DNA of the CDR3 is TGTGCCAGCAGCTTAACGGTTGTCACTGAAGCTTTCTTT.

The rearrangement joins TRBV6-5 to TRBJ1-1, with 7 positions matching TRBD1. CDR3 length: 15 residues. J gave up 1 base and V 0 bases, and 2 bases lay outside the gene matches. CDR1 and CDR2 from the germline V gene are MNHEY and SVGAGI. Written as DNA, the CDR3 is TGTGCCAGCAGTTACTCGGGACAGACGAACACTGAAGCTTTCTTT. This codes for CASSYSGQTNTEAFF.

The chain carries TRBV12-3 or TRBV12-4 and TRBJ1-2; no firm D call. The CDR3 runs to 13 residues. V lost 4 bases, J lost 3 bases, and 9 bases lay in between. CDR3 loop: CASSYTADYGYTF. CDR3 nucleotides: TGTGCCAGCAGTTATACAGCCGACTATGGCTACACCTTC.

V is TRBV3-1 and J is TRBJ2-2; D may correspond to TRBD1 or TRBD2 (6 bases each). The CDR3 is 13 amino acids. V dropped 5 bases and J dropped 4 bases, with 8 bases sitting between them. Germline-derived CDR1 and CDR2 are LGHDT and YNNKEL (reference sequence). The CDR3 DNA reads TGTGCCAGCAGCTGGGGGGCCACCGGGGAGCTGTTTTTT. It specifies CASSWGATGELFF.

The rearrangement links TRBV28 to TRBJ2-4; 8 nucleotides match TRBD1. The germline CDR1 and CDR2 sequences are MDHEN and SYDVKM. There are 15 residues in the CDR3. Losses at the gene ends were 6 bases for V and 6 bases for J; bases not matched to a gene: 10. The CDR3 DNA is TGTGCCAGCAGCTTCAGGGGGCACTCATTAAACATTCAGTACTTC. It is translated as CASSFRGHSLNIQYF.

This clonotype has ten or more counts. The V and J genes are TRBV6-1 and TRBJ1-2; D is undetermined. Germline V gene sequence: CDR1 MNHNS, CDR2 SASEGT. The V gene lost 6 bases and the J gene lost 8 bases, with 19 bases spanning the gap. This CDR3 has 14 amino acids. The CDR3 DNA sequence: TGTGCCAGCAGCCAAAATATCGACTCTCAGGGCTACACCTTC. The encoded protein is CASSQNIDSQGYTF.

This clonotype was seen many times. The V gene is TRBV27, the J gene TRBJ2-7; 9 nucleotides agree with TRBD1. Germline CDR1 is MNHEY and CDR2 is SMNVEV (reference sequence). Germline trimming cut 6 bases from V and 3 bases from J; bases unmatched to any gene: 6. There are 14 residues in the CDR3. The CDR3 here is CASSTGTGRYEQYF. The CDR3 DNA is TGTGCCAGCAGCACAGGGACAGGGCGCTACGAGCAGTACTTC.

This clonotype was detected only a few times. The chain employs TRBV30 and TRBJ2-1; TRBD2 matches 7 bases. The junction had 7 bases not matched to a gene; V was cut back by 5 bases and J by 6 bases. Germline V gene lookup returns CDR1 GTSNPN and CDR2 SVGIG (reference sequence). The CDR3 has 13 amino acids. CDR3 bases: TGTGCCTGGGGGGAGGGAGCAGGCAATGAGCAGTTCTTC. It codes for CAWGEGAGNEQFF.

This clonotype was seen a handful of times. J is TRBJ2-7 and V is TRBV28; 10 bases line up with TRBD1. The V gene end was trimmed by 5 bases and the J gene end by 0 bases; junction bases not matched to a gene: 10. Germline CDR1 MDHEN, CDR2 SYDVKM. The CDR3 is made up of 17 amino acids. CDR3 in amino acids: CASSTTGTGAISYEQYF. The CDR3 bases are TGTGCCAGCAGTACGACTGGGACAGGGGCGATCTCCTACGAGCAGTACTTC.

The chain couples TRBV7-9 to TRBJ1-1, with 10 bases matching TRBD1. Germline V gene lookup returns CDR1 SEHNR and CDR2 FQNEAQ (reference sequence). This CDR3 is 16 amino acids long. After removal of 3 bases from V and 1 base from J, the junction contained 5 bases not matched to a gene. CDR3 sequence reads: CASSLDRGNSNTEAFF. For the CDR3, the DNA is TGTGCCAGCAGCTTGGACAGGGGGAATTCGAACACTGAAGCTTTCTTT.

The chain employs TRBV20-1 and TRBJ2-1, with 9 bases aligning to TRBD2. The germline gives CDR1 DFQATT, CDR2 SNEGSKA (reference sequence). The CDR3 sequence is 17 residues long. V lost 6 bases and J lost 4; bases outside the gene matches: 16. The CDR3 here is CSAPHQLTSGRYNEQFF. The CDR3, as DNA: TGCAGTGCGCCACACCAACTTACTAGCGGGCGGTACAATGAGCAGTTCTTC.

The chain couples TRBV7-6 to TRBJ1-4, with D possibly matching TRBD1 (6 bases). Trimming cost V 5 bases and J 0 bases, with 19 bases left between them. This CDR3 comprises 18 residues. In germline, CDR1 is SGHVS, CDR2 FNYEAQ. CDR3 residues: CASSGDIPQSTTNEKLFF. DNA of the CDR3: TGTGCCAGCAGCGGGGACATCCCGCAATCTACAACTAATGAAAAACTGTTTTTT.

Concerning this clonotype: In this CDR3 the conserved last residue, phenylalanine or tryptophan, is missing, so a read error is likely. The gene calls are TRBV5-5 and TRBJ2-2; no clear D gene. The CDR3 runs to 14 residues. Germline V gene sequence: CDR1 SGHKS, CDR2 YYEKEE (reference sequence). Trimming pared 8 bases from V and 6 bases from J, leaving 17 bases between. The CDR3 region is CARSPGPRAGELFC. The CDR3 region has the DNA TGTGCCAGGAGCCCTGGGCCACGGGCCGGGGAGCTGTTTTGT.

This clonotype appeared many times. This chain uses TRBV12-3 or TRBV12-4 with TRBJ1-1; D is uncertain. The CDR3 extends over 14 amino acids. V was clipped by 6 bases and J by 0 bases, with 11 bases between them. The DNA for the CDR3 is TGTGCCAGCAGCTTAAGAGCGATGAACACTGAAGCTTTCTTT. As protein: CASSLRAMNTEAFF.

This clonotype was seen only a few times. The chain carries TRBV10-3 and TRBJ2-6; 11 nucleotides line up with TRBD1. The J segment lost 0 bases and the V segment lost 9 bases, leaving 7 bases of the junction unmatched. The CDR3 has 17 residues. Germline lookup yields CDR1 ENHRY and CDR2 SYGVKD. The CDR3 reads CAMGEGTGGSGANVLTF. Written as DNA, the CDR3 is TGTGCCATGGGGGAAGGGACAGGGGGCTCTGGGGCCAACGTCCTGACTTTC.

This clonotype was detected only once. This chain uses TRBV7-9 with TRBJ2-7; 7 bases fit TRBD1. Germline V CDR1 and CDR2: SEHNR, FQNEAQ (reference sequence). J was trimmed by 8 bases and V by 5 bases; bases with no gene match: 3. The CDR3 is 11 residues long. The CDR3 DNA is TGTGCCAGCAGCACGGACAGGCAGCAGTACTTC. Protein sequence: CASSTDRQQYF.

The sample holds a few counts of this clonotype. V is TRBV12-3 or TRBV12-4 and J is TRBJ2-1; D remains unclear. The CDR3 loop spans 13 amino acids. V was pared by 4 bases and J by 7 bases, with 11 bases between. For the CDR3, the DNA is TGTGCCAGCAGTTCCCTAACTTATAATGAGCAGTTCTTC. Amino acids: CASSSLTYNEQFF.

The V call is TRBV7-9, the J call TRBJ2-1; no reliable D call. V lost 1 base to trimming and J lost 0 bases, with 7 bases between them. Germline V lookup: CDR1 SEHNR, CDR2 FQNEAQ (reference sequence). This CDR3 region has 15 residues. In nucleotides, the CDR3 is TGTGCCAGCAGCTTAGTTGCGAACTCCTACAATGAGCAGTTCTTC. Amino acids: CASSLVANSYNEQFF. Full variable domain (remainder filled in from reference TRBV7-9 and TRBJ2-1): DTGVSQNPRHKITKRGQNVTFRCDPISEHNRLYWYRQTLGQGPEFLTYFQNEAQLEKSRLLSDRFSAERPKGSFSTLEIQRTEQGDSAMYLCASSLVANSYNEQFFGPGTRLTVL.

The CDR3 sequence is CSALGTGISTDTQYF. CDR3 coding DNA: TGCAGTGCCCTGGGGACGGGAATTAGCACAGATACGCAGTATTTT. The chain uses TRBV20-1 and TRBJ2-3, with D possibly called TRBD1 or TRBD2 (5 bases each). Per the germline V gene, CDR1 is DFQATT and CDR2 is SNEGSKA (reference sequence). V lost 6 bases, J lost 0 bases, and 16 bases lay in between. This CDR3 comprises 15 residues.

This clonotype appeared many times. This chain links TRBV29-1 with TRBJ2-2, with D perhaps given as TRBD1 or TRBD2 (5 bases each). From germline, CDR1 is SQVTM and CDR2 ANQGSEA. V was trimmed by 4 bases and J by 4 bases, leaving 13 bases between them. This CDR3 contains 14 residues. The CDR3 DNA is TGCAGCGTTGTAGGGGCAAGCGGCACCGGGGAGCTGTTTTTT. This translates into CSVVGASGTGELFF.

This clonotype was seen only a few times. The V gene is TRBV10-3, the J gene TRBJ1-1; 9 bases map to TRBD1. From germline, CDR1 is ENHRY and CDR2 SYGVKD. CDR3 size: 14 residues. After removal of 7 bases from V and 5 bases from J, the junction contained 8 bases not matched to a gene. The CDR3 DNA reads TGTGCCATCAACAAGGACAGGGGAGGGACTGAAGCTTTCTTT. This codes for CAINKDRGGTEAFF.